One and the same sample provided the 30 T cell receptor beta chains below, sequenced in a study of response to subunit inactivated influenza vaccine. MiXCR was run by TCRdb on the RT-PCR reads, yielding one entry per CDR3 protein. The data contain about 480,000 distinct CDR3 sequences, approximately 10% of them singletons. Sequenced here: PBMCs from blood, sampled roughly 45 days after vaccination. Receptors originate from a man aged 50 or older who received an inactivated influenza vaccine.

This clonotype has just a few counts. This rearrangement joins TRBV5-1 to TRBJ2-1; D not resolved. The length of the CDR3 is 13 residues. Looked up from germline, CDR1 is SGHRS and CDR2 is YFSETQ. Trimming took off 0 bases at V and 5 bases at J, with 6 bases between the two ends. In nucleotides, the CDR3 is TGCGCCAGCAGCTTGGACCCACACAATGAGCAGTTCTTC. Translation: CASSLDPHNEQFF.

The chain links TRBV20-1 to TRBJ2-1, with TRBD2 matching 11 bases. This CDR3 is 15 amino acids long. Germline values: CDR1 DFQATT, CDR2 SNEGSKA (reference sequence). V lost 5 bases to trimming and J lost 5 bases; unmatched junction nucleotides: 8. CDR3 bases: TGCAGTGCTCCTCATAGCGGGGGGGCCGACAATGAGCAGTTCTTC. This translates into CSAPHSGGADNEQFF.

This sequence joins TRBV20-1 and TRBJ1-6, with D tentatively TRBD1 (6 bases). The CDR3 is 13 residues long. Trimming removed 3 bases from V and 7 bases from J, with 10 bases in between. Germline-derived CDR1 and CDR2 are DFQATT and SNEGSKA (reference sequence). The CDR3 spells CSASPGANSPLHF. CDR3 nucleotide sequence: TGCAGTGCTAGTCCAGGGGCGAATTCACCCCTCCACTTT.

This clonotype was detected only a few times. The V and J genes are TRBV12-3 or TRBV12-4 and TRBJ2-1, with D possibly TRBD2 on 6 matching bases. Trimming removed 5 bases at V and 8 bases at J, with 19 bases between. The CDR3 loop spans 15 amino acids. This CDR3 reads CASSPSTRWEHEQFF. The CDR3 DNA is TGTGCCAGCAGTCCATCGACTAGGTGGGAGCATGAGCAGTTCTTC.

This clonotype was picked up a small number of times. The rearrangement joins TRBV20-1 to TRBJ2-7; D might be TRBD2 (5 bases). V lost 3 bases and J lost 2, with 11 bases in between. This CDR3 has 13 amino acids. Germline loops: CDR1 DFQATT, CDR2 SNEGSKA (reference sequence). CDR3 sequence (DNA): TGCAGTGCTAGGGGAGACGCGGCCTACGAGCAGTACTTC. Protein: CSARGDAAYEQYF.

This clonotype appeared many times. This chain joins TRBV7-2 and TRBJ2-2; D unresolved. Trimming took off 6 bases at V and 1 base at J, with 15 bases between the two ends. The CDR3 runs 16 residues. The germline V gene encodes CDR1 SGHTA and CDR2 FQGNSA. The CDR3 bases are TGTGCCAGCAGAGGCAAGGGAAGGGTGAACACCGGGGAGCTGTTTTTT. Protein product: CASRGKGRVNTGELFF.

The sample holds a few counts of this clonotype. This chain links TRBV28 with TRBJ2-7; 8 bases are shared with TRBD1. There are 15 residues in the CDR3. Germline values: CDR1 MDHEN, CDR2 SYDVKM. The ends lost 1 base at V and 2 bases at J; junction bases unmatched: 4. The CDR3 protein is CASSLFRGLPYEQYF. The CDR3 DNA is TGTGCCAGCAGTTTATTCAGGGGGCTCCCCTACGAGCAGTACTTC. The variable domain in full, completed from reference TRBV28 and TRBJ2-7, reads DVKVTQSSRYLVKRTGEKVFLECVQDMDHENMFWYRQDPGLGLRLIYFSYDVKMKEKGDIPEGYSVSREKKERFSLILESASTNQTSMYLCASSLFRGLPYEQYFGPGTRLTVT.

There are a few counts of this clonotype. CDR3 bases: TGTGCCAGCAGTTTAACCAGGGGGGGAGGCGAGCAGTACTTC. Translation gives CASSLTRGGGEQYF. The chain has TRBV12-3 or TRBV12-4 and TRBJ2-7; tentatively, D is TRBD1 or TRBD2 (7 bases each). The CDR3 loop spans 14 amino acids. The germline V and J ends were trimmed by 2 bases and 6 bases, with 14 bases remaining between them.

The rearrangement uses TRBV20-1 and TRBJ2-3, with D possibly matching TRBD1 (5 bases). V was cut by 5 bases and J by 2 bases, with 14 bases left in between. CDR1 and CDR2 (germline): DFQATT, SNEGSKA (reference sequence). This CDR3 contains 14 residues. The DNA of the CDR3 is TGCAGTGCTTCGACCAGGGTTAACACAGATACGCAGTATTTT. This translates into CSASTRVNTDTQYF.

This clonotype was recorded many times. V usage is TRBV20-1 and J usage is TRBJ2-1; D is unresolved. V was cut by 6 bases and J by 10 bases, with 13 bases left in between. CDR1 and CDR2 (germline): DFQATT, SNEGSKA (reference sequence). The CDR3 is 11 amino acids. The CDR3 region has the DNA TGCAGTGCAATTTGGGATTTGGAGCAGTTCTTC. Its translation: CSAIWDLEQFF.

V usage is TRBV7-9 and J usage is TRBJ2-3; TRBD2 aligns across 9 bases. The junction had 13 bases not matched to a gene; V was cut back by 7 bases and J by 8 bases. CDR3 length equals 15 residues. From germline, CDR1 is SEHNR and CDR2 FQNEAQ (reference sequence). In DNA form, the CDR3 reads TGTGCCAGCAAGGCAGCGGGGGGAGTAGCCGTTACGCAGTATTTT. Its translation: CASKAAGGVAVTQYF.

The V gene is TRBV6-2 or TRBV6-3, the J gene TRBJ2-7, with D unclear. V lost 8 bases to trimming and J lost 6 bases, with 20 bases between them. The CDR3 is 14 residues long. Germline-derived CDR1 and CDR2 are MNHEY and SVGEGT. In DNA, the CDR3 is TGTGCCAGCCGTTCCGGTGGCCTTCCCAGCGAGCAGTACTTC. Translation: CASRSGGLPSEQYF.

The CDR3 region has the DNA TGTGCCAGCAGCCACCTCGAGACAGGGGACACTGAAGCTTTCTTT. Translated, it gives CASSHLETGDTEAFF. V and J are TRBV3-1 and TRBJ1-1; 8 bases map to TRBD1. This CDR3 has 15 residues. V trimming: 3 bases; J trimming: 3 bases; junction bases outside the gene matches: 6. Germline lookup yields CDR1 LGHDT and CDR2 YNNKEL (reference sequence).

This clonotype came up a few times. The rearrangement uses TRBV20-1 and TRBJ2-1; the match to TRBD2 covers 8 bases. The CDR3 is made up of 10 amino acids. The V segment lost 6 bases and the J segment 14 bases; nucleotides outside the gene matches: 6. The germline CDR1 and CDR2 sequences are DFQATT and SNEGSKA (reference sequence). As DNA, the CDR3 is TGCAGTGCCTTTGGGACTAGGGAGTTCTTC. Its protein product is CSAFGTREFF.

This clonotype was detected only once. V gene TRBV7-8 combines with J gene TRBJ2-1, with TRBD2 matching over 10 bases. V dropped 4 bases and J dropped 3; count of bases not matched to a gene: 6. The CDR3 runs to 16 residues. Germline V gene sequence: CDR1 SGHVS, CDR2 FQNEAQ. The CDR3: CASSSHLAGVYNEQFF. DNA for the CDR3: TGTGCCAGCAGCTCCCACCTAGCGGGAGTCTACAATGAGCAGTTCTTC.

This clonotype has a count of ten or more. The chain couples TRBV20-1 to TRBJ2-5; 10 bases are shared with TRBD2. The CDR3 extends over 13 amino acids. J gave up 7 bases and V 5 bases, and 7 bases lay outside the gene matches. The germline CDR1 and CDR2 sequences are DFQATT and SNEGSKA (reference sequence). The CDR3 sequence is CSAHLAGVVTQYF. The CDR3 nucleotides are TGCAGTGCTCACCTAGCGGGAGTAGTGACCCAGTACTTC.

The CDR3 region is CASSQDMGGAGGEQFF. In DNA, the CDR3 is TGTGCCAGCAGCCAAGATATGGGCGGGGCAGGGGGAGAGCAGTTCTTC. The chain couples TRBV3-1 to TRBJ2-1; D is perhaps TRBD1 (7 bases). The CDR3 spans 16 residues. The germline V gene has CDR1 LGHDT and CDR2 YNNKEL (reference sequence). Trimming stripped 0 bases from V and 10 bases from J, with 19 bases between.

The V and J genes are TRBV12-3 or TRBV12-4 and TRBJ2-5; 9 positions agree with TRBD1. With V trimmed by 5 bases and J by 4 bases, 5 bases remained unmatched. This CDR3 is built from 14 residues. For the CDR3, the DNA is TGTGCCAGCAGTCGCAGGACAGGGGCAGAGACCCAGTACTTC. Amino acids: CASSRRTGAETQYF.

The CDR3 region is CSVESAGYTDTQYF. CDR3 bases: TGCAGCGTTGAATCGGCAGGGTACACAGATACGCAGTATTTT. The chain has TRBV29-1 and TRBJ2-3, with D possibly TRBD1 on 5 matching bases. Per germline, CDR1 SQVTM and CDR2 ANQGSEA. V lost 2 bases and J lost 2, with 11 bases in between. This CDR3 is 14 amino acids long.

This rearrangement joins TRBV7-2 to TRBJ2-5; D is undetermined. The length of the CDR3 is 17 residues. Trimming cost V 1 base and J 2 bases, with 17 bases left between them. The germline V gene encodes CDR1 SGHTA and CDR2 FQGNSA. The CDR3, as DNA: TGTGCCAGCAGCTTAGGGCCAGTTACGACCGCACAAGAGACCCAGTACTTC. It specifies CASSLGPVTTAQETQYF.

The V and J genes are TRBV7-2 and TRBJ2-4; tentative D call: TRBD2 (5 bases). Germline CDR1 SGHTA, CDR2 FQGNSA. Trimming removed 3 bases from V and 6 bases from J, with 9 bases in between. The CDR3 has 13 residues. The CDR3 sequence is CASSFTGINIQYF. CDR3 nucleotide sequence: TGTGCCAGCAGCTTCACGGGGATAAACATTCAGTACTTC.

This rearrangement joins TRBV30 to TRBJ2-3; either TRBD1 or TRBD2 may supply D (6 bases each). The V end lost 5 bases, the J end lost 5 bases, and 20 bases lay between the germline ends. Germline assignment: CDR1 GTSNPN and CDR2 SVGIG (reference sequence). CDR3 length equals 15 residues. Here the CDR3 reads CAWGGSLRGGDTQYF. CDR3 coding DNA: TGTGCCTGGGGGGGGTCGCTACGAGGGGGAGATACGCAGTATTTT.

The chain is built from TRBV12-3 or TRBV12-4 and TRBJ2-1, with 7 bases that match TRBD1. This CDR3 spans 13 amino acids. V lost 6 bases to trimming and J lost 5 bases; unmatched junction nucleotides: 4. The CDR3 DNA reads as TGTGCCAGCAGCTTACAGGGGAACAATGAGCAGTTCTTC. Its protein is CASSLQGNNEQFF.

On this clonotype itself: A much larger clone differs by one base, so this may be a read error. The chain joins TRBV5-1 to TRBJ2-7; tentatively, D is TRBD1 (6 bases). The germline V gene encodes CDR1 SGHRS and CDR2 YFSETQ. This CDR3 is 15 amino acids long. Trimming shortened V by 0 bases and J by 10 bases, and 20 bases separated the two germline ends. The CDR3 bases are TGCGCCAGCAGCTTGGAGGACAGACGATCGGGCGACCAGTACTTC. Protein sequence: CASSLEDRRSGDQYF. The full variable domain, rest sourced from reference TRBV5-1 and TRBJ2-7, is KAGVTQTPRYLIKTRGQQVTLSCSPISGHRSVSWYQQTPGQGLQFLFEYFSETQRNKGNFPGRFSGRQFSNSRSEMNVSTLELGDSALYLCASSLEDRRSGDQYFGPGTRLTVT.

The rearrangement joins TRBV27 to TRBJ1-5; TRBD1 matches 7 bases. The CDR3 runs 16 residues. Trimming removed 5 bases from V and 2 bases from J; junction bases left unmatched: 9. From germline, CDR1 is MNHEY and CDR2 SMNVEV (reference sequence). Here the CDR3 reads CASSPQGPAGNQPQHF. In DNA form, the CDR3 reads TGTGCCAGCAGTCCACAGGGGCCAGCGGGCAATCAGCCCCAGCATTTT.

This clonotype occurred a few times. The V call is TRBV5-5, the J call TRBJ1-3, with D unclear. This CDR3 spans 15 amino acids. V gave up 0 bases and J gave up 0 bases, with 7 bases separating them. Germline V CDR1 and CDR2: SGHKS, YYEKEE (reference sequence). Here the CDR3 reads CASSLDSFSGNTIYF. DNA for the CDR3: TGTGCCAGCAGCTTGGACAGTTTCTCTGGAAACACCATATATTTT.

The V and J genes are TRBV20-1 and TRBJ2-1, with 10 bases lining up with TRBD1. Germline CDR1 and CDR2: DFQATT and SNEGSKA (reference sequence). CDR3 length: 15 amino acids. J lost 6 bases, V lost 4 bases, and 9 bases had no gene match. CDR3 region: CSAIGDRGPLNEQFF. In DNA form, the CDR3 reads TGCAGTGCTATCGGGGACAGGGGCCCCCTCAATGAGCAGTTCTTC.

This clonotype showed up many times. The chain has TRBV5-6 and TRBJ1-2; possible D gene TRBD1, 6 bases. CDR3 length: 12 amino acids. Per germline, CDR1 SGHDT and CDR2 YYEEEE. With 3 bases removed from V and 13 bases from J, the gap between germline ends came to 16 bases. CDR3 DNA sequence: TGTGCCAGCAGCTCTTCACAGGGTTTCTGCACCTTC. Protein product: CASSSSQGFCTF.

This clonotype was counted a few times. CDR3 loop: CASSPRYRMGQPQHF. In DNA form, the CDR3 reads TGTGCCAGCAGTCCCCGTTACAGGATGGGACAGCCCCAGCATTTT. The chain employs TRBV27 and TRBJ1-5; tentative D call: TRBD1 (5 bases). CDR3 length: 15 residues. Germline lookup yields CDR1 MNHEY and CDR2 SMNVEV (reference sequence). V was shortened by 5 bases and J by 7 bases, with 18 bases between the two germline ends.

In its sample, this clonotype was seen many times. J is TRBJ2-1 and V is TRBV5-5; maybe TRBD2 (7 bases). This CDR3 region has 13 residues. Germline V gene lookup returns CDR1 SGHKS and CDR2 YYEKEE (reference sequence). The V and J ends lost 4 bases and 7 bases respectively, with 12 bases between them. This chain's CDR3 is CASSPRGANEQFF. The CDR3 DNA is TGTGCCAGCAGCCCACGGGGGGCGAATGAGCAGTTCTTC.